This TCR beta chain stems from a study of blood T cell repertoires in COVID-19. Study summary: COVID-19 samples, acute and convalescent, were from the United States, Italy and Spain. The cDNA or gDNA used as material had been derived from T cells, B-cell-depleted T cells, or PBMCs.

Germline V gene lookup returns CDR1 LNHDA and CDR2 SQIVND (reference sequence). The CDR3 runs 14 residues. After removal of 6 bases from V and 4 bases from J, the junction contained 5 bases not matched to a gene. Per the original data handling: Amplification of reference gene primers was used by the study to estimate nucleated cell counts. This table comes from immunoSEQ multiplex PCR, and its TCRdb copy is limited to in-frame clones, with some not included. For V, J and clone size, that table is used; D and trimming come from the DNA. The table records about 190,000 clones, 70% to 80% of them present only once.

The sequence was obtained from a woman aged 45-59 years with acute or convalescent COVID-19. Sequenced: peripheral blood. The chain joins TRBV19 to TRBJ1-4; 7 nucleotides line up with TRBD1. In DNA, the CDR3 is TGTGCCAGTAGCCGCCGGGACAGTAATGAAAAACTGTTTTTT. This gives the protein CASSRRDSNEKLFF.